The next 10 T cell receptor beta chains were all read from a single sample in a study of cytomegalovirus exposure and HLA in healthy donors. With 60 Vbeta and 13 Jbeta primers, the PCR was carried out. Assay: immunoSEQ multiplex PCR; the TCRdb copy retains only in-frame clones and omits some. The sample yields a few hundred thousand clones, 70% to 80% seen once. Sequencing was carried out using PBMCs. These receptors were taken from a woman aged 30 to 39 in good health and CMV-seronegative.

The V call is TRBV27, the J call TRBJ1-5, with D hard to call. V lost 8 bases and J lost 2, with 13 bases in between. The germline V gene has CDR1 MNHEY and CDR2 SMNVEV (reference sequence). The CDR3 is 14 amino acids. The DNA for the CDR3 is TGTGCCAGCGCGGGAATCGGGGGCAATCAGCCCCAGCATTTT. It specifies CASAGIGGNQPQHF.

The chain couples TRBV7-9 to TRBJ2-1, with D tentatively TRBD1 (5 bases). Germline assignment: CDR1 SEHNR and CDR2 FQNEAQ (reference sequence). V was shortened by 5 bases and J by 11 bases, with 16 bases between the two germline ends. The CDR3 loop spans 13 amino acids. The CDR3 spells CASSPQAGIQQFF. The CDR3 DNA is TGTGCCAGCAGCCCACAGGCAGGGATCCAGCAGTTCTTC.

In nucleotides, the CDR3 is TGTGCCAGCAGCTTTTTAGTGAACACTGAAGCTTTCTTT. It translates to CASSFLVNTEAFF. The chain uses TRBV7-9 and TRBJ1-1; D not resolved. The CDR3 is 13 residues long. Trimming shortened V by 3 bases and J by 0 bases, and 5 bases separated the two germline ends. Per germline, CDR1 SEHNR and CDR2 FQNEAQ (reference sequence).

V is TRBV19 and J is TRBJ2-1; TRBD2 matches at 15 bases. This CDR3 has 21 residues. CDR1 is LNHDA, CDR2 SQIVND, per germline (reference sequence). With 5 bases clipped from V and 2 bases from J, the junction kept 16 bases outside the gene matches. CDR3 sequence reads: CASSLISRTSGGASPYNEQFF. CDR3 sequence (DNA): TGTGCCAGTAGTTTGATATCCCGGACTAGCGGGGGGGCCTCTCCCTACAATGAGCAGTTCTTC.

The chain is built from TRBV5-1 and TRBJ2-5; possible D gene TRBD1, 5 bases. CDR3 length equals 15 residues. The germline V gene has CDR1 SGHRS and CDR2 YFSETQ. Trimming took 2 bases from V and 0 from J, leaving 11 bases between them. The CDR3 region is CASSFLVRDQETQYF. The CDR3 DNA is TGCGCCAGCAGCTTCTTGGTCAGGGACCAAGAGACCCAGTACTTC.

The V and J genes are TRBV2 and TRBJ1-5; tentative D call: TRBD1 (5 bases). The CDR3 loop spans 15 amino acids. Trimming took 0 bases from V and 2 from J, leaving 8 bases between them. Germline V CDR1 and CDR2: SNHLY, FYNNEI. CDR3 DNA: TGTGCCAGCAGTGAAGCGCCGGGGGGCAATCAGCCCCAGCATTTT. Amino acids: CASSEAPGGNQPQHF.

This clone has only a few counts. J is TRBJ2-5 and V is TRBV4-2, with D possibly TRBD2 on 6 matching bases. The end of the DNA is better explained by TRBJ2-7, so the J call may be wrong. This CDR3 region has 17 residues. Germline assignment: CDR1 LGHNA and CDR2 YNFKEQ. CDR3 protein: CASSQENERDSAYEQYF. The CDR3, as DNA: TGTGCCAGCAGCCAAGAAAACGAAAGGGACTCAGCCTACGAGCAGTACTTC.

This clone was detected a few times. The rearrangement links TRBV5-1 to TRBJ2-1; TRBD1 matches 10 bases. Germline-derived CDR1 and CDR2 are SGHRS and YFSETQ. V trimming: 0 bases; J trimming: 2 bases; junction bases outside the gene matches: 2. The CDR3 extends over 16 amino acids. The CDR3 DNA sequence: TGCGCCAGCAGCTTGGTAGGGACAGGGGCCTACAATGAGCAGTTCTTC. Protein: CASSLVGTGAYNEQFF. The full variable domain, its missing parts supplied by reference TRBV5-1 and TRBJ2-1, is KAGVTQTPRYLIKTRGQQVTLSCSPISGHRSVSWYQQTPGQGLQFLFEYFSETQRNKGNFPGRFSGRQFSNSRSEMNVSTLELGDSALYLCASSLVGTGAYNEQFFGPGTRLTVL.

The chain combines TRBV20-1 with TRBJ2-7; D is possibly TRBD1 (5 bases). The germline V gene has CDR1 DFQATT and CDR2 SNEGSKA (reference sequence). There are 11 residues in the CDR3. Deletions cut 6 bases from V and 4 bases from J, with 10 bases between. CDR3 region: CSAAGKYEQYF. As DNA, the CDR3 is TGCAGTGCAGCAGGGAAGTACGAGCAGTACTTC.

This chain connects TRBV27 to TRBJ1-1; tentatively, D is TRBD1 (5 bases). The CDR3 runs 14 residues. Trimming left V 4 bases short and J 1 base short, with 10 bases between. Germline CDR1 reads MNHEY; CDR2 reads SMNVEV (reference sequence). This CDR3 is CASSYLGGNTEAFF. Here the CDR3 DNA reads TGTGCCAGCAGTTACCTGGGGGGGAACACTGAAGCTTTCTTT.